Given below is one TCR beta chain in context. What this receptor recognizes is not known. No qualities accompany the bases; no much larger clone lies one base away. The library was made by the immunoSEQ multiplex PCR assay. The multiplex PCR relied on a mix of 60 forward primers for TCR Vbeta segments and 13 reverse primers for TCR Jbeta segments. The CDR3 region of rearranged TCR beta genes was amplified from genomic DNA by a multiplex PCR assay. On the Illumina HiSeq System, the amplified TCR beta libraries were sequenced as 87-base-pair reads. On the authors' methods: A later analysis tallied around 87 million unique TCR beta chains across the roughly 610 repertoires, and about 12 million of those chains were shared by two or more donors. Raw reads were error-corrected and collapsed into unique sequences with a nearest-neighbor algorithm that merged closely related sequences to remove PCR and sequencing errors. To assign V, D and J gene segments, CDR3 sequences were aligned to IMGT reference sequences. For a sequence to be retained, a match of at least six nucleotides was required to both a V gene segment and a J gene segment. Rearrangements were classified as productive when the CDR3 lacked stop codons and remained in frame with V and J, and all other rearrangements were classified as non-productive. Following IMGT convention, CDR3 was defined as the stretch from the second conserved V-encoded cysteine to the conserved J-encoded phenylalanine. The earlier analysis of 587 of the donors excluded sequences that lacked an unambiguous match to a single V gene segment. An earlier analysis of several hundred of the donors classified V segments as functional when productive rearrangements were above 56.7% and as segregating when the standard deviation between donors was above 5%. A statistical classification framework was developed to diagnose cytomegalovirus status using the catalog of TCR beta chain sequences. V and J gene assignment, in a later analysis, came from comparing TCR nucleotide sequences with IMGT/GENE-DB human TR gene sequences. Using the TCRdist pipeline, a later analysis assigned CDR3 sequences along with most-parsimonious VDJ recombination scenarios. In a later analysis, each TCR beta chain was defined by its CDR3 amino acid sequence together with its V-gene family, and reads lacking a unique V-gene family were excluded. As a way to deal with suspected cross-contamination and a sequencing artifact, a later analysis dropped 450 to 600 nucleotide sequences that were highly shared and had low generation probability. For each public chain, a later analysis derived a clonal expansion index from normalized ranks of inferred template counts within each repertoire. In a later analysis, generation probabilities were computed using a VDJ recombination model fitted to out-of-frame rearrangements, and the results were checked against IGoR. Hypergeometric tests were used in a later analysis to score TCR-TCR, TCR-HLA and TCR-CMV co-occurrence, with a repertoire-size bias correction applied to the TCR pairs. To estimate false discovery rates, a later analysis permuted the HLA or CMV assignments 20 times. In a later analysis, co-occurring TCRs were grouped with DBSCAN, and TCRdist sequence similarity was added when clustering was performed within HLA-allele-positive subsets. For co-occurrence clustering, repertoires with fewer than 30,000 or more than 120,000 public chains were excluded, along with 5 or 6 repertoires with anomalous nucleotide sharing. The table comes from immuneACCESS by way of TCRdb, which keeps in-frame sequences with V and J called. Part of the clones is missing from these tables; in studies checked, under half for an unresolved V gene and the rest for unknown reasons. The D gene and trimming were derived from the DNA, and the V and J assignments and clone size from that table. The sample table holds approximately 130,000 clones, of which more than 80% were seen once. The ten largest clonotypes hold about 6.7% of the sample.

The cohort was made up of roughly 670 healthy bone marrow donors. Cohort members were all nominally healthy when sampled, although unrecorded immune exposures were likely present. The donor tested CMV seropositive, placing the donor among the 289 seropositive members of the cohort. A peripheral blood sample was provided by each donor, and peripheral blood mononuclear cells were used for TCR beta sequencing. The Qiagen DNeasy Blood Extraction Kit was used to extract genomic DNA from the blood cell samples. The CDR3 has 15 amino acids, counting the end cysteine and phenylalanine. Solely the CDR3 DNA is kept, with 45 bases framed from the first base. The source of the sample is a study of cytomegalovirus exposure and HLA in healthy donors (dated by TCRdb to about 2017). For the wider study: An earlier analysis of roughly 500 of the donors reported roughly 300 Gb of sequence data and some 120 million unique TCR beta sequences from roughly 180 million T cells. To decide whether each TCR beta V gene segment behaved as functional or pseudogenic, an earlier analysis of some 600 of the donors relied on high-throughput TCR beta sequencing. Typing coverage differed by locus: A, B, C, DRB1 and DQB1 were typed in roughly 629-640 donors, DQA1 in approximately 520, DPA1 in around 610, and DPB1 in around 440. A few DR-DQ haplotypes were handled as single units for association and clustering because linkage in the cohort was strong. In the later analysis, no new phenotypic data were used to find candidate immune exposures; instead, reliance was placed on TCR beta sequences and their occurrence across donors. Among about 370 genotyped donors of the cohort, an average of around 220,000 unique TCR beta nucleotide sequences was sequenced per donor, of which about 19% were non-productive. An early release covering 550 to 650 HLA-typed donors comprised about 310 gigabases of sequencing data and roughly 85 million unique TCR sequences. In a later analysis, previously published TCR beta repertoires from 550 to 700 donors were re-analyzed and high-resolution HLA genotyping was added so that TCR occurrence patterns could be studied. In addition to the first cohort of 500 to 850 subjects, a separate validation cohort of around 110 different subjects was used. Class I and class II HLA loci were covered by the typing at four-digit resolution. Among the roughly 410 genotyped donors, 81% belonged to the genetic ancestry cluster associated with self-reported Caucasian donors. A later genetic analysis used genome-wide SNP genotypes for about 65% of the 666 donors, treating that subset as a discovery cohort. The study profiled the T cell repertoires of hundreds of subjects by immunosequencing and related them to cytomegalovirus serostatus. To predict cytomegalovirus infection status, the study brought together high-throughput TCR immunosequencing, statistical association of individual TCRs with disease status, and machine learning. Alongside the repertoire data, information on donor age, sex, ethnicity and CMV serostatus was compiled. The study aimed to test whether cataloging public T cell receptors could reveal signatures of past pathogen exposure. All discovery cohort repertoires had been generated on a single sequencing platform.

Broad study findings and their caveats: This cohort had only TCR beta chains sequenced, and the lack of alpha or paired-chain data limited which features could be detected. When HLA alleles, especially DR and DQ, strongly co-occurred, attributing TCR associations to individual alleles was difficult. In the study, about 150 TCR beta chains were listed as associated with cytomegalovirus. Approximately 18 rarely observed V segments, including chromosome 9 orphons, were excluded from the earlier analysis of just under 600 of the donors because counts were too low. Broadly in line with IMGT annotations, most TCR beta V segments showed up in productive rearrangements about 87% or about 30% of the time in an earlier analysis of several hundred of the donors. According to the authors, the approach could potentially be generalized to other disease states and immunological phenotypes. In a later genetic analysis, fewer N-insertions in productive TCRs were reported among donors in an Asian-associated ancestry cluster than the roughly 700-donor mean. Correlated functional status among segregating V segments might reflect linkage disequilibrium, but an unknown experimental factor could not be ruled out. The classifier was reported to diagnose cytomegalovirus status with high specificity and sensitivity in both the original cohort and the validation cohort. The only immune exposure information available for the cohort was CMV serostatus. In a later analysis, several top co-occurrence clusters were reported to appear linked to parvovirus B19, influenza, CMV and Epstein-Barr virus. In a later analysis, TCR association rates were found to vary across HLA loci, with the most associated TCRs seen for DRB1 alleles and the fewest for HLA-C alleles. Across donors, most TCR sequences were observed very rarely, whereas some public TCRs were present in many individuals. Because the 87-base-pair reads could not distinguish some IMGT-functional V segments, including TRBV6-2 and TRBV6-3, those segments were excluded. Presence/absence analyses assumed roughly uniform sequencing depth across donors, an assumption that may not hold. According to a later analysis, most CMV-associated TCR beta chains appeared to be HLA-restricted, and the HLA associations seemed to be driven largely by CMV exposure. In vitro tests confirmed that a few of the cytomegalovirus-associated TCR beta chains recognize cytomegalovirus antigens. A further reported finding was that TCR beta sequences accurately predicted the HLA-A and HLA-B alleles for most subjects in the first cohort. The sequencing pipeline was judged likely to have produced a cluster of highly shared sequence variants as a technical artifact. In a later genetic analysis, a missense DCLRE1C variant was associated with V-gene and J-gene trimming of TCR beta chains, and the association was replicated in an independent cohort. In a later analysis, HLA-associated TCR beta chains were found to be more clonally expanded and to have lower generation probabilities than equally common non-associated chains. HLA typing was unavailable for some donors at each locus, so association tests used only the typed subset. In a later analysis, about 16,000 TCR beta sequences were associated with specific HLA alleles at a false discovery rate of 0.05.

The receptor was derived from a woman aged 25 to 45 in good health and CMV-seropositive. The sequenced sample was PBMCs. In this chain, TRBV12-2 is recombined with TRBJ2-7; the table names TRBD2, a call not compared with the DNA. TRBV12-2 is given as a pseudogene. CDR3 loop: CASRLSPASSYEQYF. The base sequence is TGTGCAAGTCGCTTGTCCCCGGCTAGCTCCTACGAGCAGTACTTC.